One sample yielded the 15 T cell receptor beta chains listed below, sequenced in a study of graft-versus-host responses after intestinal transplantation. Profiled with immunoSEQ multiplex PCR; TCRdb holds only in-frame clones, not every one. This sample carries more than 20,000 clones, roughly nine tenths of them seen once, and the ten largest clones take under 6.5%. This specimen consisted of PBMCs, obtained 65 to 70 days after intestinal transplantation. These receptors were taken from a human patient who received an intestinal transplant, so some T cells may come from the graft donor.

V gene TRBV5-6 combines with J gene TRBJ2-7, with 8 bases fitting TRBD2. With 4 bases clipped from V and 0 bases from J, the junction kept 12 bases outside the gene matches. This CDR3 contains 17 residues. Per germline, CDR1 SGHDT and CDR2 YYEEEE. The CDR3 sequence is CASSGLAGLLSSYEQYF. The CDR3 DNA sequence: TGTGCCAGCAGCGGTCTAGCGGGCCTTCTGAGCTCCTACGAGCAGTACTTC.

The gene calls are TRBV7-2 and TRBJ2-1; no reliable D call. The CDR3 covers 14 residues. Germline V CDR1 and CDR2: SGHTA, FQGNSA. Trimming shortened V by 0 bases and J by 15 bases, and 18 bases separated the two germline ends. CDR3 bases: TGTGCCAGCAGCTTAGCTCCGGAAGGCGGTCTGGGGTTCTTC. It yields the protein CASSLAPEGGLGFF.

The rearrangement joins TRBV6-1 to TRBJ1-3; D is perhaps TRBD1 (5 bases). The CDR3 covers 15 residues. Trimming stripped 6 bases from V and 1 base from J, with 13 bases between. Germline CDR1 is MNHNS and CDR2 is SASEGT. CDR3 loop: CASSHLTDSGNTIYF. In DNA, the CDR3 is TGTGCCAGCAGCCACCTGACAGATTCTGGAAACACCATATATTTT.

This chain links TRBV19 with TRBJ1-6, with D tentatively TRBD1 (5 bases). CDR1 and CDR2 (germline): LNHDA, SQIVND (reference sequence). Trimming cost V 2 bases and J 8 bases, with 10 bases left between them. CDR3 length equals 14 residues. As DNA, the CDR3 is TGTGCCAGTAGTATAAGGGGACGGGATTCACCCCTCCACTTT. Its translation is CASSIRGRDSPLHF.

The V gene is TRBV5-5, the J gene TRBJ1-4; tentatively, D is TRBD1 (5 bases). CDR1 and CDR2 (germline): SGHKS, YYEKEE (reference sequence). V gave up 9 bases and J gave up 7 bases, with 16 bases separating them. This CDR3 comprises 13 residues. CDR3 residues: CATSQEAGEKLFF. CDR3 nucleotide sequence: TGTGCCACCTCACAGGAGGCGGGTGAAAAACTGTTTTTT.

The DNA for the CDR3 is TGTGCCAGCAGCCTCGACAGGGGGCGAGAGATACCCTACGAGCAGTACTTC. It translates to CASSLDRGREIPYEQYF. The chain joins TRBV21-1 to TRBJ2-7; no DNA check was done on the table's D call, TRBD1. TRBV21-1 is classified as a pseudogene. The CDR3 contains 17 residues.

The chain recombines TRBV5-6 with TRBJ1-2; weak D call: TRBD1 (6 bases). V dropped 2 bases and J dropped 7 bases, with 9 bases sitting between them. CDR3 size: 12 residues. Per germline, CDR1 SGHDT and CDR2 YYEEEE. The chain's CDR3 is CASSLQGGGYTF. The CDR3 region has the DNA TGTGCCAGCAGCTTACAGGGTGGTGGCTACACCTTC. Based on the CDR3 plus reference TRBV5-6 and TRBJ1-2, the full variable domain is DAGVTQSPTHLIKTRGQQVTLRCSPKSGHDTVSWYQQALGQGPQFIFQYYEEEERQRGNFPDRFSGHQFPNYSSELNVNALLLGDSALYLCASSLQGGGYTFGSGTRLTVV.

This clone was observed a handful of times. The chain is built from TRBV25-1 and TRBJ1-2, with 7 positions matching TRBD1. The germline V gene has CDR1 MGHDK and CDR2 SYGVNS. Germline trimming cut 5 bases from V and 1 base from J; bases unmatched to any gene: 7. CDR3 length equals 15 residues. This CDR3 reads CASSPGTDFNYGYTF. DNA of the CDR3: TGTGCCAGCAGTCCCGGGACAGATTTTAACTATGGCTACACCTTC.

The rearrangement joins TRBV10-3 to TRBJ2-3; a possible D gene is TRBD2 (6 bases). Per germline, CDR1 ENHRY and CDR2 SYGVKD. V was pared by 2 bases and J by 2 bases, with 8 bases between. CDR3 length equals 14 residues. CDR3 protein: CAISERTITDTQYF. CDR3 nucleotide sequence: TGTGCCATCAGTGAGAGGACTATCACAGATACGCAGTATTTT.

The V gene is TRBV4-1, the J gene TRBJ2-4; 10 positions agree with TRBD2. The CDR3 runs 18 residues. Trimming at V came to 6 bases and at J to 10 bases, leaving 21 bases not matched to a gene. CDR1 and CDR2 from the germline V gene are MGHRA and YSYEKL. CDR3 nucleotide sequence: TGCGCCAGCAGTCACATTCCCGCCCTAGCGGGGGAGAAGGAGATTCAGTACTTC. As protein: CASSHIPALAGEKEIQYF.

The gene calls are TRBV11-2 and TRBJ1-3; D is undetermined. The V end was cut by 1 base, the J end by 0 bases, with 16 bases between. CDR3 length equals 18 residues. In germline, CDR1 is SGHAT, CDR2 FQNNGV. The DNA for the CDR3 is TGTGCCAGCAGCTTAGTGGTCGGCTCGAACCTCTCTGGAAACACCATATATTTT. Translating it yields CASSLVVGSNLSGNTIYF.

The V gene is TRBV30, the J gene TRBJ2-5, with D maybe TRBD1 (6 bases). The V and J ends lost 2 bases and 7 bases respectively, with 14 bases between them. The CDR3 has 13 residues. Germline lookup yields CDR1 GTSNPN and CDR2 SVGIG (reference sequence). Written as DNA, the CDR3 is TGTGCCTGGAGTATGGGACACGAGGGGACCCAGTACTTC. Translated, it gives CAWSMGHEGTQYF.

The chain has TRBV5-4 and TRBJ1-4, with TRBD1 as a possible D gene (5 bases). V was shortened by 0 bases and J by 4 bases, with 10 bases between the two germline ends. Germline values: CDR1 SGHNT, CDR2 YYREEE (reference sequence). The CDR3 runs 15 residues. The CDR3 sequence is CASSLGGNLNEKLFF. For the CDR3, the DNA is TGTGCCAGCAGCTTGGGGGGGAACCTTAATGAAAAACTGTTTTTT. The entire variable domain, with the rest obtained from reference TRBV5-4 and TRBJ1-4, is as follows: ETGVTQSPTHLIKTRGQQVTLRCSSQSGHNTVSWYQQALGQGPQFIFQYYREEENGRGNFPPRFSGLQFPNYSSELNVNALELDDSALYLCASSLGGNLNEKLFFGSGTQLSVL.

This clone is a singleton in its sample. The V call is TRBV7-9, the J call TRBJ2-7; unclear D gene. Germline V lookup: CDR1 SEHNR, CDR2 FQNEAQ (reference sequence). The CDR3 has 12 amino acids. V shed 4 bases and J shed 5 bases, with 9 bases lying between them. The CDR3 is CASSSLGDEQYF. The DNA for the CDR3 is TGTGCCAGCAGCTCCCTTGGCGACGAGCAGTACTTC.

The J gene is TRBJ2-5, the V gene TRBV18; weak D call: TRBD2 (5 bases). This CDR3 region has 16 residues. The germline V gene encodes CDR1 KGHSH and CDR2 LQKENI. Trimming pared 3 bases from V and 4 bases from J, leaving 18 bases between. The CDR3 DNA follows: TGTGCCAGCTCACCGTCTAGCAGTTGGTTATCAGAGACCCAGTACTTC. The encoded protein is CASSPSSSWLSETQYF.